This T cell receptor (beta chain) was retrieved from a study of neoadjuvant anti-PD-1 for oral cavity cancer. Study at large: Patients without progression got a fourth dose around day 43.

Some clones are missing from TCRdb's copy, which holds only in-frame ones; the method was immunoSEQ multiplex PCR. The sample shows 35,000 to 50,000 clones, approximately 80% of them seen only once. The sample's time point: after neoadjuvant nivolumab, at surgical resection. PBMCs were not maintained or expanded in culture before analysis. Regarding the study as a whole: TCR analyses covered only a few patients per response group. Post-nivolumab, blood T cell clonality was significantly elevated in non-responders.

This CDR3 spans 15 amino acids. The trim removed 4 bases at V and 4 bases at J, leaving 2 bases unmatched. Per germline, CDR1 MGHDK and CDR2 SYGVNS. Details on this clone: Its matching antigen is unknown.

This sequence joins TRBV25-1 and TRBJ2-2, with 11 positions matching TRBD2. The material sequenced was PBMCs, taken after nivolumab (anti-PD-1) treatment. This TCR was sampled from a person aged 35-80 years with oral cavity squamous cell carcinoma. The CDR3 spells CASSVLAGVTGELFF. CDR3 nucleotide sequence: TGTGCCAGCAGTGTACTAGCGGGGGTCACCGGGGAGCTGTTTTTT.